This T cell receptor (beta chain) was documented in a study of T cell repertoires in cytomegalovirus infection. Background on the study: CMV infection and matching HLA type were both indicated by public TCR beta signatures.

Concerning this clonotype itself: No antigen is known for it.

MiXCR was run by TCRdb on the reads, yielding one entry per CDR3 protein. The data hold 560,000 or so distinct CDR3 sequences, with approximately 15% observed a single time. The CDR3 extends over 13 amino acids. Germline V CDR1 and CDR2: DFQATT, SNEGSKA (reference sequence). Trimming cost V 6 bases and J 7 bases; bases outside gene matches: 7. Study-level findings and limits: The ex vivo response was dominated by HLA-C-restricted CMV-specific TCR beta clonotypes. Cumulative public TCR beta family frequency identified CMV carriers with the relevant HLA.

Specimen: CD8+ T cells from PBMCs. The V call is TRBV20-1, the J call TRBJ2-7, with 12 positions matching TRBD2. This TCR came from a human donor in good health (CMV status not recorded). Some clones in this sample may be carry-over from other donors' samples. This chain's CDR3 is CSARLAGEEEQYF. CDR3 sequence (DNA): TGCAGTGCGAGACTAGCGGGAGAAGAAGAGCAGTACTTC.